The source of this T cell receptor (beta chain) is a study of OX40 agonist ivuxolimab in advanced cancers. Trimming pared 2 bases from V and 4 bases from J, leaving 12 bases between. The CDR3 is made up of 15 amino acids. Germline V gives CDR1 SGHNT, CDR2 YYREEE (reference sequence). Study results and limitations: In general, CD8+ T cells held more expanded clones than CD4+ did, on average.

This clone was observed once. The antigen remains undetermined. The table came from immunoSEQ multiplex PCR; TCRdb's copy has only in-frame clones and leaves some out. The profile covers tens of thousands of clones, with about 88% appearing a single time and about 0.58% taken by the ten largest. This material consisted of CD4+ or CD8+ T cells sorted from blood, taken in a trial of the OX40 agonist ivuxolimab. The source is an adult with an advanced solid tumor such as melanoma, head and neck, liver or kidney cancer. This chain connects TRBV5-4 to TRBJ2-2; D could derive from TRBD1 or TRBD2 (5 bases each). Here the CDR3 DNA reads TGTGCCAGCAGCTTTGGGGGAGATGGCACCGGGGAGCTGTTTTTT. It codes for CASSFGGDGTGELFF. Based on the CDR3 plus reference TRBV5-4 and TRBJ2-2, the full variable domain is ETGVTQSPTHLIKTRGQQVTLRCSSQSGHNTVSWYQQALGQGPQFIFQYYREEENGRGNFPPRFSGLQFPNYSSELNVNALELDDSALYLCASSFGGDGTGELFFGEGSRLTVL.